The TCR beta chain described here comes from a study of T-cell reconstitution after alpha-beta-depleted transplantation in children. A library of TCRbeta sequences, prepared with unique molecular identifiers, was generated. TCRdb redid the calling of the PCR reads with MiXCR, one entry per CDR3 protein. The sample holds a few hundred thousand distinct CDR3 sequences, approximately 30% seen once. Germline V CDR1 and CDR2: DFQATT, SNEGSKA (reference sequence). The CDR3 totals 15 residues. J lost 0 bases, V lost 5 bases, and 4 bases had no gene match. This clonotype has just a few counts. The source of this sequence is a boy under two years old with Wiskott-Aldrich syndrome, due to receive a stem cell transplant. The chain recombines TRBV20-1 with TRBJ2-7, with 13 nucleotides matching TRBD2. Sequenced here: PBMCs, sampled before TCRalphabeta/CD19-depleted stem cell transplant. DNA of the CDR3: TGCAGTGCTCCCGGGACTAGCGGGACCTCCTACGAGCAGTACTTC. Protein: CSAPGTSGTSYEQYF.